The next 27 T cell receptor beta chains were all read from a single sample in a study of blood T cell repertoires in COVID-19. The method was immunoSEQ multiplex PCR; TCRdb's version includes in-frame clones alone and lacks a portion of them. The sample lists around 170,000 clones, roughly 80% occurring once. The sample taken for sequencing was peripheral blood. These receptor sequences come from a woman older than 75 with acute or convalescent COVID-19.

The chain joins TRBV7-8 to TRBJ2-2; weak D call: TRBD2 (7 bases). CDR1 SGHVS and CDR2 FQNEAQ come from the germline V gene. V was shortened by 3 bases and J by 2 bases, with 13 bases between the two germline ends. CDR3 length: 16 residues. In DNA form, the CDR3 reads TGTGCCAGCAGCTTTGGTGGGGGGGCTAACACCGGGGAGCTGTTTTTT. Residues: CASSFGGGANTGELFF.

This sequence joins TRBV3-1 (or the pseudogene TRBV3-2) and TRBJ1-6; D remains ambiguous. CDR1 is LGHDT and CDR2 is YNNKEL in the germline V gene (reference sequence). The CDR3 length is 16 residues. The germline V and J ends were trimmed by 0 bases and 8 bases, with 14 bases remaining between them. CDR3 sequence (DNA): TGTGCCAGCAGCCAAGACCCGTCCGGGATGCATTCACCCCTCCACTTT. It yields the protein CASSQDPSGMHSPLHF.

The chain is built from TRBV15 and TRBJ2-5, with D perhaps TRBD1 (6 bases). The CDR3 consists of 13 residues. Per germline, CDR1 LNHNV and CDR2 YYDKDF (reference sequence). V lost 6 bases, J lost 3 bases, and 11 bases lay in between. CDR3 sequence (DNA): TGTGCCACCAGGGTCAGGGGAGAAGAGACCCAGTACTTC. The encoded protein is CATRVRGEETQYF.

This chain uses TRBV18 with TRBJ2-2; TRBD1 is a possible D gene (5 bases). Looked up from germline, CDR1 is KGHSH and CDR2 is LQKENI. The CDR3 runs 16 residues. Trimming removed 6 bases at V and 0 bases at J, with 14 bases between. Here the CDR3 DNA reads TGTGCCAGCTCCCGACTGCCAGGGTCGAACACCGGGGAGCTGTTTTTT. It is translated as CASSRLPGSNTGELFF.

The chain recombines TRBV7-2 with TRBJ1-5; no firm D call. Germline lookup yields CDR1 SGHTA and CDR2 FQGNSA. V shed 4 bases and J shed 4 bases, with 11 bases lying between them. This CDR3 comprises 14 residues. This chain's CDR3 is CASSSLGGNQPQHF. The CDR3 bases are TGTGCCAGCAGCTCCCTAGGAGGAAATCAGCCCCAGCATTTT.

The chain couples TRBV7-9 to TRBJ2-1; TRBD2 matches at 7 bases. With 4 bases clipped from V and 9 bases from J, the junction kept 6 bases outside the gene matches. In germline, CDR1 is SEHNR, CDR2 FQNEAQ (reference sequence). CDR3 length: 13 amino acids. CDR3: CASSWDGGSEQFF. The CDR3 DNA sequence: TGTGCCAGCAGCTGGGACGGCGGGAGTGAGCAGTTCTTC. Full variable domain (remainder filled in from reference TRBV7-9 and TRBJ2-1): DTGVSQNPRHKITKRGQNVTFRCDPISEHNRLYWYRQTLGQGPEFLTYFQNEAQLEKSRLLSDRFSAERPKGSFSTLEIQRTEQGDSAMYLCASSWDGGSEQFFGPGTRLTVL.

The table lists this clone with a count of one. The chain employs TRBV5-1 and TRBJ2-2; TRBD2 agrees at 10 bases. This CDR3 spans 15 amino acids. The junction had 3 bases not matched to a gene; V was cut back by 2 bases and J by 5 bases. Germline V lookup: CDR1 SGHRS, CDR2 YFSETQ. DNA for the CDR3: TGCGCCAGCAGCTTAGGACTAGCGGTTACCGGGGAGCTGTTTTTT. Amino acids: CASSLGLAVTGELFF.

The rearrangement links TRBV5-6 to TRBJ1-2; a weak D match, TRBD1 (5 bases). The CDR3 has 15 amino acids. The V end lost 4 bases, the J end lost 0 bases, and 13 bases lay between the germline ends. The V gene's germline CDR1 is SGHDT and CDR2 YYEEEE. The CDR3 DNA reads TGTGCCAGCAGCCTCCGGGGGGGATCTAACTATGGCTACACCTTC. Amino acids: CASSLRGGSNYGYTF.

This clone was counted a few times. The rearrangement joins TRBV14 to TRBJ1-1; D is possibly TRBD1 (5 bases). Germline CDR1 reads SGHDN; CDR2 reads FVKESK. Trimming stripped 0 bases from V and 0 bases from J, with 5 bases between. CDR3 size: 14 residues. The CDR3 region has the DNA TGTGCCAGCAGCCAAGAGACAGTGAACACTGAAGCTTTCTTT. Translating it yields CASSQETVNTEAFF. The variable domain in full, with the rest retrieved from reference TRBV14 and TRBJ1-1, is EAGVTQFPSHSVIEKGQTVTLRCDPISGHDNLYWYRRVMGKEIKFLLHFVKESKQDESGMPNNRFLAERTGGTYSTLKVQPAELEDSGVYFCASSQETVNTEAFFGQGTRLTVV.

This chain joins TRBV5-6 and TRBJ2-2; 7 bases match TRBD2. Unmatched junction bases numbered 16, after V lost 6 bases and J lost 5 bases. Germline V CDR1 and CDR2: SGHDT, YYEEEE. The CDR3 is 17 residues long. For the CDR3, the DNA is TGTGCCAGCAAGCCCGCCCCCGGGGGGTCAAGGACCGGGGAGCTGTTTTTT. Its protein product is CASKPAPGGSRTGELFF.

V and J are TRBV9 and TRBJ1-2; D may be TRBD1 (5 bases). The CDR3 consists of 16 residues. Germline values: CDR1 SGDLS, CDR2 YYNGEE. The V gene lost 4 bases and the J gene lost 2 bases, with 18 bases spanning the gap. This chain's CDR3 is CASSPSAGFANYGYTF. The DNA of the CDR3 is TGTGCCAGCAGCCCTTCGGCAGGGTTCGCAAACTATGGCTACACCTTC.

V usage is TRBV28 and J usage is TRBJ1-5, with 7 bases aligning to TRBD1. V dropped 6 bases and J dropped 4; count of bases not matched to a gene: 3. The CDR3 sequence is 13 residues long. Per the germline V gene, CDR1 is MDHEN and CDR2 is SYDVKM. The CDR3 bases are TGTGCCAGCAGCCGGGACAGTAATCAGCCCCAGCATTTT. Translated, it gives CASSRDSNQPQHF.

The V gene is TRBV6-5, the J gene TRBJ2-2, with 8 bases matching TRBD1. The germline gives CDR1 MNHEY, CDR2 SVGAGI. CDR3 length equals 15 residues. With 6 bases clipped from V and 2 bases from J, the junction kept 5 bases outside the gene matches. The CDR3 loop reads CASSSGGDNTGELFF. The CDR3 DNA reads TGTGCCAGCAGCTCAGGGGGCGACAACACCGGGGAGCTGTTTTTT.

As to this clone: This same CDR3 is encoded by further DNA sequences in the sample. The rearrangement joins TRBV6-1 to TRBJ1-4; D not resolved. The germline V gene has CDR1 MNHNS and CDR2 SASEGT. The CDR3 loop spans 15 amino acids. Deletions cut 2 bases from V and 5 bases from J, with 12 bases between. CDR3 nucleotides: TGTGCCAGCAGTGAATTATCCGGCGGCAATGAAAAACTGTTTTTT. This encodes CASSELSGGNEKLFF.

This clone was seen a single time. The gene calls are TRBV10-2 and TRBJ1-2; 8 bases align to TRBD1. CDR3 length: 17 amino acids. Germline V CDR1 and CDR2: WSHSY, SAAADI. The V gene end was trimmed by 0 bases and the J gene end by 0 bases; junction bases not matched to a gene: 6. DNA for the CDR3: TGCGCCAGCAGTGAGTCGGGTGGACAGGGAGCTAACTATGGCTACACCTTC. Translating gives CASSESGGQGANYGYTF.

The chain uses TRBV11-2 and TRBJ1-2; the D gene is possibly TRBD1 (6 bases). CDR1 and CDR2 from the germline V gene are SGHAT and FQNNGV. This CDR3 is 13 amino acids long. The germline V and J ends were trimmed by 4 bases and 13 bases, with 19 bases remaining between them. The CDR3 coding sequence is TGTGCCAGCAGCTCATATGGGCCAGGGGTGGTCACCTTC. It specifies CASSSYGPGVVTF.

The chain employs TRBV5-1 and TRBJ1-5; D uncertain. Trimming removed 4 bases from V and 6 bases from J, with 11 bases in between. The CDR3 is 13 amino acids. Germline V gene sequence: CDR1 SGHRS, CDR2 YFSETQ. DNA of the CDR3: TGCGCCAGCAGCCCACAATATGGTCAGCCCCAGCATTTT. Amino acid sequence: CASSPQYGQPQHF.

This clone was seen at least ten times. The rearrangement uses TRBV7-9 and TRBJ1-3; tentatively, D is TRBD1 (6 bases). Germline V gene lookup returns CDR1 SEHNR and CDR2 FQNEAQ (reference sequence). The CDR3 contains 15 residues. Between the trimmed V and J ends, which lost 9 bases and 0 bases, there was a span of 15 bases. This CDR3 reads CARDATGTSGNTIYF. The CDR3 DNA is TGTGCCAGGGATGCGACAGGCACCTCTGGAAACACCATATATTTT.

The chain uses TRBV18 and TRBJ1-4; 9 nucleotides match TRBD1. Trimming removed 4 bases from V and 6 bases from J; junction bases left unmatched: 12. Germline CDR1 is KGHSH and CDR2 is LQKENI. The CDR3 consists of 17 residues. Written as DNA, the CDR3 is TGTGCCAGCTCACGAAACCAGAATGACAGGGGGGATGAAAAACTGTTTTTT. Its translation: CASSRNQNDRGDEKLFF.

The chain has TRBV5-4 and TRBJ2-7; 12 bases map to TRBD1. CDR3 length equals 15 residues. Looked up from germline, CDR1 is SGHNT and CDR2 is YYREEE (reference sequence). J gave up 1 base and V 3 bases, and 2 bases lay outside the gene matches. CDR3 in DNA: TGTGCCAGCAGCTCGGGACAGGGGGCTTCCTACGAGCAGTACTTC. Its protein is CASSSGQGASYEQYF.

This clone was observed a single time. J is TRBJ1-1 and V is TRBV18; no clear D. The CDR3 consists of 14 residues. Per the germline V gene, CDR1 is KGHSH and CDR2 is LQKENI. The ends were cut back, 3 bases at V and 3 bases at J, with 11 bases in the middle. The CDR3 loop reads CASSPTTRDTEAFF. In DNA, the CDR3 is TGTGCCAGCTCACCTACGACGAGGGACACTGAAGCTTTCTTT.

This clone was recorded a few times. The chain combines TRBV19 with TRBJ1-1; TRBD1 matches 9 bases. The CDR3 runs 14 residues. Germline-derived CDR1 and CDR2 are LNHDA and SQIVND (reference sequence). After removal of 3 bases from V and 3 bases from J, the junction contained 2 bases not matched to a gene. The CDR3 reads CASSIRTGDTEAFF. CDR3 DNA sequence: TGTGCCAGTAGTATCCGGACAGGGGACACTGAAGCTTTCTTT.

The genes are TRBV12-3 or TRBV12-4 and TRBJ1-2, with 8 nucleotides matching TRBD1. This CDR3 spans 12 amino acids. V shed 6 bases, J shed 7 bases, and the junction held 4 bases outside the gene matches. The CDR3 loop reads CASSLDRAGYTF. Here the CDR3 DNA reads TGTGCCAGCAGCCTGGACAGGGCTGGCTACACCTTC.

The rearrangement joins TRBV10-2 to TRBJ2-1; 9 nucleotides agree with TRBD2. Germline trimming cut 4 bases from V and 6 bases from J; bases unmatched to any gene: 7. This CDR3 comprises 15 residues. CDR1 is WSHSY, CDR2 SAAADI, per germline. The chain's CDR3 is CASSGSGRRLNEQFF. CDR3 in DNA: TGCGCCAGCAGTGGAAGCGGGAGGAGGCTCAATGAGCAGTTCTTC.

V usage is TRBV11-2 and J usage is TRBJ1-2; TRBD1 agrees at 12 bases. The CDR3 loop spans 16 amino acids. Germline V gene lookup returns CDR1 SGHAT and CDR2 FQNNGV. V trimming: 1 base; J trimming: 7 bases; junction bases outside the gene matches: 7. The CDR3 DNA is TGTGCCAGCAGCTTAGTATTAGGGACAGGGGGCTTTGGCTACACCTTC. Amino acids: CASSLVLGTGGFGYTF.

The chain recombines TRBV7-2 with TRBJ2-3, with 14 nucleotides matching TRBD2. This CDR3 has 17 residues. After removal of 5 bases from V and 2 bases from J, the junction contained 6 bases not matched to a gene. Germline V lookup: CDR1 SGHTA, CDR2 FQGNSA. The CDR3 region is CASSPRLAGGITDTQYF. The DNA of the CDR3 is TGTGCCAGCAGCCCCAGACTAGCGGGGGGGATCACAGATACGCAGTATTTT. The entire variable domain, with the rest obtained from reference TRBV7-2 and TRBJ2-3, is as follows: GAGVSQSPSNKVTEKGKDVELRCDPISGHTALYWYRQSLGQGLEFLIYFQGNSAPDKSGLPSDRFSAERTGGSVSTLTIQRTQQEDSAVYLCASSPRLAGGITDTQYFGPGTRLTVL.

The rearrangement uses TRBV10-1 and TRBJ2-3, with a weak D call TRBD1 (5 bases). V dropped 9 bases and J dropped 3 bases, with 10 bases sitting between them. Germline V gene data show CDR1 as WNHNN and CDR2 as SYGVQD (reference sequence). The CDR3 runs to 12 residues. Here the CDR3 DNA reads TGCGCCAGTGGACACGGGACAGATACGCAGTATTTT. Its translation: CASGHGTDTQYF.